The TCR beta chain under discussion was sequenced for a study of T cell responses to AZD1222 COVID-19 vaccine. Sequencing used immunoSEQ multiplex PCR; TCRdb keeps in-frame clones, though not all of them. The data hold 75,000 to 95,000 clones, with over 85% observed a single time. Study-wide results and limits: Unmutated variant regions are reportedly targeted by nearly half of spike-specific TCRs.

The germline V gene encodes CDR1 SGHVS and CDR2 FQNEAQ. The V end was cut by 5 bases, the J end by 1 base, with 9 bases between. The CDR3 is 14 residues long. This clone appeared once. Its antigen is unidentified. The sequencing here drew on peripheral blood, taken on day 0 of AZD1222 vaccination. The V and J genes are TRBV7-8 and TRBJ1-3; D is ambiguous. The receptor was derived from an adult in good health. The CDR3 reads CASSREASGNTIYF. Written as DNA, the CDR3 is TGTGCCAGCAGCAGAGAAGCGTCTGGAAACACCATATATTTT.